The rows below give T cell receptor beta chains drawn from one sample of a study of technical replicates of blood from several donors. Sequenced by immunoSEQ multiplex PCR; TCRdb stores in-frame clones only, minus some. The data contain 50,000 to 70,000 clones, roughly 90% of them singletons. The material sequenced was PBMCs. All receptors come from a human donor in good health. Some clones in this sample may be carry-over from other donors' samples. CDR3s include the opening cysteine and the closing phenylalanine or tryptophan. A D gene is named only where the DNA matches it firmly. Expanded clones get a size class; other rows say once, few or many, or leave the size out.

D: TRBD2
J: TRBJ2-1
V: TRBV30
size: NA
CDR3: CAWSVRVGGRRFF
DNA: TGTGCCTGGAGTGTACGTGTGGGCGGGAGAAGGTTCTTC

D: NA
J: TRBJ1-2
V: TRBV7-9
size: NA
CDR3: CASTLSGINYGYTF
DNA: TGTGCCAGCACCTTATCAGGGATTAACTATGGCTACACCTTC

D: NA
J: TRBJ2-1
V: TRBV7-8
size: NA
CDR3: CASSPADHQGFGEQFF
DNA: TGTGCCAGCAGCCCAGCGGATCATCAGGGGTTCGGTGAGCAGTTCTTC

D: TRBD2
J: TRBJ2-1
V: TRBV5-1
size: NA
CDR3: CASSLVDSRNSGGRNEQFF
DNA: TGCGCCAGCAGCTTGGTGGACTCCAGGAATAGCGGGGGTCGGAATGAGCAGTTCTTC

D: TRBD1
J: TRBJ2-3
V: TRBV6-6
size: NA
CDR3: CASRDGQGTADTQYF
DNA: TGTGCCAGCAGGGACGGACAGGGGACAGCAGATACGCAGTATTTT

D: NA
J: TRBJ1-6
V: TRBV30
size: NA
CDR3: CAWSVRESSCSYNSPLHF
DNA: TGTGCCTGGAGTGTACGGGAAAGTTCCTGCTCCTATAATTCACCCCTCCACTTT

D: NA
J: TRBJ1-2
V: TRBV2
size: NA
CDR3: CASSGQYTNYGYTF
DNA: TGTGCCAGCAGTGGACAGTACACTAACTATGGCTACACCTTC

D: NA
J: TRBJ1-6
V: TRBV13
size: NA
CDR3: CASSPEGLQNSPLHF
DNA: TGTGCCAGCAGCCCGGAGGGACTGCAGAATTCACCCCTCCACTTT

D: NA
J: TRBJ2-7
V: TRBV7-6
size: NA
CDR3: CASSSRVSGYEQYF
DNA: TGTGCCAGCAGCTCGCGGGTCTCGGGCTACGAGCAGTACTTC

D: TRBD1
J: TRBJ1-2
V: TRBV4-1
size: NA
CDR3: CASSQGETGSYGYTF
DNA: TGCGCCAGCAGCCAAGGGGAGACAGGGTCCTATGGCTACACCTTC

D: TRBD2
J: TRBJ2-3
V: TRBV7-3
size: NA
CDR3: CASSGSGGLTDTQYF
DNA: TGTGCCAGTTCAGGGAGCGGGGGCCTCACAGATACGCAGTATTTT

D: NA
J: TRBJ2-7
V: TRBV21-1
size: NA
CDR3: CASNPRDWASYEQYF
DNA: TGTGCCAGCAACCCCCGGGACTGGGCCTCCTACGAGCAGTACTTC

D: NA
J: TRBJ1-2
V: TRBV19
size: few
CDR3: CASSTAGRHGYTF
DNA: TGTGCCAGTAGTACGGCGGGACGCCATGGCTACACCTTC

D: NA
J: TRBJ1-2
V: TRBV16
size: few
CDR3: CASSADRNYGYTF
DNA: TGTGCCAGCAGCGCCGACAGGAACTATGGCTACACCTTC

D: TRBD2
J: TRBJ2-1
V: TRBV4-1
size: NA
CDR3: CASSHQLAGAYNEQFF
DNA: TGCGCCAGCAGCCACCAACTAGCGGGGGCTTACAATGAGCAGTTCTTC

D: TRBD1
J: TRBJ2-2
V: TRBV6-5
size: NA
CDR3: CASSYLGTGATGELFF
DNA: TGTGCCAGCAGTTACCTGGGGACAGGGGCCACCGGGGAGCTGTTTTTT

D: NA
J: TRBJ1-1
V: TRBV2
size: NA
CDR3: CASIDRNPEAFF
DNA: TGTGCCAGCATAGATAGAAACCCTGAAGCTTTCTTT

D: TRBD2
J: TRBJ2-1
V: TRBV5-4
size: NA
CDR3: CATRTSESNEQFF
DNA: TGTGCCACCCGGACTAGCGAATCAAATGAGCAGTTCTTC

D: NA
J: TRBJ2-7
V: TRBV7-2
size: NA
CDR3: CASSFAGPGEQYF
DNA: TGTGCCAGCAGCTTCGCCGGGCCAGGGGAGCAGTACTTC

D: NA
J: TRBJ2-7
V: TRBV5-1
size: NA
CDR3: CASSLGDTPYEQYF
DNA: TGCGCCAGCAGCTTAGGGGACACCCCCTACGAGCAGTACTTC

D: NA
J: TRBJ1-4
V: TRBV5-6
size: NA
CDR3: CASSLYGEEGTNEKLFF
DNA: TGTGCCAGCAGCCTGTACGGAGAAGAGGGAACTAATGAAAAACTGTTTTTT

D: TRBD1
J: TRBJ1-2
V: TRBV27
size: few
CDR3: CASSPRQGRVGGYTF
DNA: TGTGCCAGCAGTCCCCGACAGGGGAGGGTCGGTGGCTACACCTTC

D: TRBD1
J: TRBJ1-2
V: TRBV6-5
size: NA
CDR3: CASSYSTGVYGYTF
DNA: TGTGCCAGCAGTTACTCGACAGGGGTTTATGGCTACACCTTC

D: TRBD2
J: TRBJ2-1
V: TRBV7-2
size: NA
CDR3: CASSIGTSGYNEQFF
DNA: TGTGCCAGCAGCATTGGGACTAGCGGTTACAATGAGCAGTTCTTC

D: NA
J: TRBJ1-3
V: TRBV7-6
size: NA
CDR3: CASSLTSRLAGNTIYF
DNA: TGTGCCAGCAGCCTAACGTCGAGGCTTGCTGGAAACACCATATATTTT

D: NA
J: TRBJ1-5
V: TRBV6-5
size: NA
CDR3: CASRRAYSNQPQHF
DNA: TGTGCCAGCAGGAGGGCTTATAGCAATCAGCCCCAGCATTTT

D: NA
J: TRBJ2-7
V: TRBV5-6
size: NA
CDR3: CASSPLGLNEQYF
DNA: TGTGCCAGCAGCCCCCTTGGACTGAACGAGCAGTACTTC

D: TRBD1
J: TRBJ1-1
V: TRBV5-1
size: NA
CDR3: CASSSLTGAKGTEAFF
DNA: TGCGCCAGCAGCTCCCTGACAGGGGCAAAAGGCACTGAAGCTTTCTTT

D: NA
J: TRBJ1-6
V: TRBV27
size: NA
CDR3: CASSLYPTSSFFLHF
DNA: TGTGCCAGCAGTTTATACCCGACTAGCTCTTTTTTCCTCCACTTT

D: NA
J: TRBJ1-2
V: TRBV7-2
size: NA
CDR3: CASSVSGVTVVNYGYTF
DNA: TGTGCCAGCAGCGTCTCCGGGGTTACCGTCGTTAACTATGGCTACACCTTC

D: TRBD2
J: TRBJ2-7
V: TRBV5-1
size: NA
CDR3: CASSAKTGGGVYEQYF
DNA: TGCGCCAGCAGCGCCAAAACGGGGGGGGGCGTCTACGAGCAGTACTTC

D: NA
J: TRBJ2-7
V: TRBV5-4
size: NA
CDR3: CASTLGRLRRYEQYF
DNA: TGTGCCAGCACCCTGGGAAGACTACGGCGCTACGAGCAGTACTTC

D: NA
J: TRBJ2-1
V: TRBV18
size: NA
CDR3: CASSPLEGGEQFF
DNA: TGTGCCAGCTCACCACTCGAGGGTGGTGAGCAGTTCTTC

D: TRBD2
J: TRBJ2-7
V: TRBV7-9
size: NA
CDR3: CASSLGGGRSSYEQYF
DNA: TGTGCCAGCAGCTTGGGGGGGGGTAGGAGCTCCTACGAGCAGTACTTC

D: NA
J: TRBJ1-5
V: TRBV6-6
size: NA
CDR3: CASRELPQPQHF
DNA: TGTGCCAGCAGAGAGCTGCCTCAGCCCCAGCATTTT

D: NA
J: TRBJ1-2
V: TRBV6-1
size: NA
CDR3: CASSEYAGRYGYTF
DNA: TGTGCCAGCAGTGAATACGCAGGCCGCTATGGCTACACCTTC

D: NA
J: TRBJ1-1
V: TRBV6-1
size: NA
CDR3: CATGAVRGGSTEAFF
DNA: TGTGCCACCGGCGCTGTAAGGGGGGGGAGCACTGAAGCTTTCTTT

D: TRBD1
J: TRBJ2-1
V: TRBV7-6
size: NA
CDR3: CASSTNRGNEQFF
DNA: TGTGCCAGCAGCACCAACAGGGGCAATGAGCAGTTCTTC

D: NA
J: TRBJ1-4
V: TRBV2
size: few
CDR3: CASSETGTTTNEKLFF
DNA: TGTGCCAGCAGTGAGACAGGAACAACAACTAATGAAAAACTGTTTTTT

D: TRBD2
J: TRBJ2-1
V: TRBV5-4
size: NA
CDR3: CASSLGIAGSYNEQFF
DNA: TGTGCCAGCAGCTTGGGAATAGCGGGGTCCTACAATGAGCAGTTCTTC

D: TRBD1
J: TRBJ2-7
V: TRBV7-2
size: NA
CDR3: CASSLADRGPMYYEQYF
DNA: TGTGCCAGCAGCTTAGCAGACAGGGGACCGATGTACTACGAGCAGTACTTC

D: NA
J: TRBJ2-7
V: TRBV25-1
size: NA
CDR3: CASSDQNSYEQYF
DNA: TGTGCCAGCAGTGATCAGAACTCCTACGAGCAGTACTTC

D: NA
J: TRBJ1-2
V: TRBV6-5
size: NA
CDR3: CASSYSAFNGYTF
DNA: TGTGCCAGCAGTTACTCGGCCTTTAATGGCTACACCTTC

D: TRBD1
J: TRBJ1-1
V: TRBV10-3
size: once
CDR3: CASMGTGGPTEAFF
DNA: TGTGCCAGCATGGGCACAGGGGGCCCCACTGAAGCTTTCTTT

D: NA
J: TRBJ2-1
V: TRBV4-1
size: NA
CDR3: CASSHLGGTVARFF
DNA: TGCGCCAGCAGCCATCTAGGAGGGACGGTCGCCCGGTTCTTC